These 18 T cell receptor beta chains were all obtained from the same sample, sequenced in a study of T cell responses to AZD1222 COVID-19 vaccine. The assay was immunoSEQ multiplex PCR, and TCRdb's table has in-frame clones only and misses some. The sample yields about 54,000 clones, around nine tenths seen once. The sample was peripheral blood, taken on day 0 of AZD1222 vaccination. The receptor source for this set is an adult in good health.

The chain carries TRBV14 and TRBJ2-2, with unresolved D. The V gene's germline CDR1 is SGHDN and CDR2 FVKESK. The CDR3 sequence is 14 residues long. With 1 base removed from V and 4 bases from J, the gap between germline ends came to 7 bases. The DNA for the CDR3 is TGTGCCAGCAGCCAAGTCGCCAGCACCGGGGAGCTGTTTTTT. It translates to CASSQVASTGELFF.

The rearrangement uses TRBV14 and TRBJ2-3, with 9 bases matching TRBD1. CDR1 and CDR2 from the germline V gene are SGHDN and FVKESK. V lost 4 bases, J lost 2 bases, and 10 bases stayed unmatched. The CDR3 sequence is 17 residues long. The CDR3 region is CASSRLPGQGPTDTQYF. As DNA, the CDR3 is TGTGCCAGCAGCCGACTTCCGGGACAGGGCCCCACAGATACGCAGTATTTT.

The V and J genes are TRBV3-1 (or the pseudogene TRBV3-2) and TRBJ2-3, with D hard to call. V gave up 4 bases and J gave up 6 bases, with 5 bases separating them. Germline CDR1 reads LGHDT; CDR2 reads YNNKEL (reference sequence). This CDR3 has 11 amino acids. CDR3 region: CASSLGDTQYF. CDR3 bases: TGTGCCAGCAGCCTTGGGGATACGCAGTATTTT.

There are a few counts of this clone. The chain uses TRBV12-2 and TRBJ1-4. TRBV12-2 is termed a pseudogene. The CDR3 extends over 17 amino acids. The CDR3 DNA reads TGTGCAAGTCGCCCCCCCAGACCGGGGACCATTCGTGAAAAACTGTTTTTT. Its protein product is CASRPPRPGTIREKLFF.

The rearrangement uses TRBV19 and TRBJ2-7; D perhaps matches TRBD2 (6 bases). The CDR3 consists of 17 residues. Germline V lookup: CDR1 LNHDA, CDR2 SQIVND (reference sequence). V lost 5 bases to trimming and J lost 3 bases, with 23 bases between them. The CDR3 protein is CASSAKHGTGTFYEQYF. The CDR3 DNA is TGTGCCAGTAGTGCCAAACATGGGACTGGGACCTTCTACGAGCAGTACTTC.

The V call is TRBV5-4, the J call TRBJ2-1; 9 nucleotides align to TRBD2. Unmatched junction bases numbered 14, after V lost 4 bases and J lost 0 bases. From germline, CDR1 is SGHNT and CDR2 YYREEE (reference sequence). The CDR3 is made up of 19 amino acids. CDR3 coding DNA: TGTGCCAGCAGCGCTGCGGCGGGGGGGGGAACGAGCTCCTACAATGAGCAGTTCTTC. It specifies CASSAAAGGGTSSYNEQFF. Filled out from reference TRBV5-4 and TRBJ2-1, the complete variable domain reads ETGVTQSPTHLIKTRGQQVTLRCSSQSGHNTVSWYQQALGQGPQFIFQYYREEENGRGNFPPRFSGLQFPNYSSELNVNALELDDSALYLCASSAAAGGGTSSYNEQFFGPGTRLTVL.

The chain couples TRBV7-2 to TRBJ1-1; D call uncertain. The CDR3 contains 15 residues. The ends were cut back, 8 bases at V and 1 base at J, with 17 bases in the middle. CDR1 is SGHTA, CDR2 FQGNSA, per germline. CDR3 DNA: TGTGCCAGCCGAACGGTCCCGACCAAGAACACTGAAGCTTTCTTT. Encoded protein: CASRTVPTKNTEAFF.

The chain recombines TRBV6-5 with TRBJ1-1; D is possibly TRBD1 (5 bases). Trimming removed 2 bases from V and 1 base from J, with 11 bases in between. This CDR3 contains 15 residues. Germline V CDR1 and CDR2: MNHEY, SVGAGI. In nucleotides, the CDR3 is TGTGCCAGCAGTTACCCCGGGGCCGAGAACACTGAAGCTTTCTTT. As protein: CASSYPGAENTEAFF.

The rearrangement uses TRBV19 and TRBJ2-7; possibly TRBD2 for D (7 bases). The CDR3 length is 15 residues. Germline V lookup: CDR1 LNHDA, CDR2 SQIVND (reference sequence). V was trimmed by 3 bases and J by 2 bases, leaving 14 bases between them. The CDR3 here is CASSMGIGGAYEQYF. The CDR3 region has the DNA TGTGCCAGTAGTATGGGGATAGGGGGGGCCTACGAGCAGTACTTC.

The chain recombines TRBV11-3 with TRBJ2-7, with D unclear. Germline V gives CDR1 SGHNT, CDR2 YENEEA. This CDR3 region has 13 residues. V dropped 5 bases and J dropped 5 bases, with 13 bases sitting between them. CDR3 residues: CASSLNVVNEQYF. CDR3 bases: TGTGCCAGCAGCCTAAACGTGGTAAACGAGCAGTACTTC. Based on the CDR3 plus reference TRBV11-3 and TRBJ2-7, the full variable domain is EAGVVQSPRYKIIEKKQPVAFWCNPISGHNTLYWYLQNLGQGPELLIRYENEEAVDDSQLPKDRFSAERLKGVDSTLKIQPAELGDSAVYLCASSLNVVNEQYFGPGTRLTVT.

The chain joins TRBV10-3 to TRBJ1-1; D remains unclear. V shed 4 bases and J shed 3 bases, with 12 bases lying between them. CDR3 size: 14 residues. Germline V lookup: CDR1 ENHRY, CDR2 SYGVKD. CDR3 nucleotides: TGTGCCATCAGTGGGACGGACGGGGACACTGAAGCTTTCTTT. Translated: CAISGTDGDTEAFF.

DNA for the CDR3: TGCGCCAGCCGTAGCGGGGGGGGCACAGATACGCAGTATTTT. Translated: CASRSGGGTDTQYF. The chain has TRBV5-1 and TRBJ2-3; 11 nucleotides match TRBD2. Trimming removed 7 bases from V and 1 base from J; junction bases left unmatched: 2. Germline V lookup: CDR1 SGHRS, CDR2 YFSETQ. The CDR3 totals 14 residues.

The chain combines TRBV12-3 or TRBV12-4 with TRBJ1-2; D not certain. The CDR3 sequence is 13 residues long. Between the trimmed V and J ends, which lost 5 bases and 3 bases, there was a span of 10 bases. This chain's CDR3 is CASSPNSDYGYTF. CDR3 bases: TGTGCCAGCAGTCCGAACAGCGACTATGGCTACACCTTC.

The chain joins TRBV11-2 to TRBJ2-2; weak D call: TRBD1 (5 bases). CDR3 length: 17 amino acids. V gave up 0 bases and J gave up 7 bases, with 18 bases separating them. Germline V gene lookup returns CDR1 SGHAT and CDR2 FQNNGV. CDR3 amino acids: CASSLEVQGIWYGELFF. The CDR3 bases are TGTGCCAGCAGCTTAGAGGTCCAGGGTATCTGGTACGGGGAGCTGTTTTTT.

The rearrangement links TRBV7-9 to TRBJ1-5; the D is unclear. The length of the CDR3 is 14 residues. V lost 1 base and J lost 1, with 5 bases in between. Per germline, CDR1 SEHNR and CDR2 FQNEAQ (reference sequence). The CDR3 region has the DNA TGTGCCAGCAGCTTAGGGCAGAGCAATCAGCCCCAGCATTTT. Residues: CASSLGQSNQPQHF.

The chain couples TRBV19 to TRBJ2-2; TRBD2 is a possible D gene (5 bases). CDR1 and CDR2 from the germline V gene are LNHDA and SQIVND (reference sequence). The CDR3 is 13 residues long. The V end was cut by 8 bases, the J end by 6 bases, with 13 bases between. CDR3 sequence (DNA): TGTGCCAGTGCCATTTACGGGGCCGGGGAGCTGTTTTTT. This codes for CASAIYGAGELFF.

V and J are TRBV19 and TRBJ2-7, with D unclear. The CDR3 is 14 amino acids. Trimming took 3 bases from V and 0 from J, leaving 9 bases between them. CDR1 is LNHDA, CDR2 SQIVND, per germline (reference sequence). CDR3 loop: CASSIAENSYEQYF. In DNA form, the CDR3 reads TGTGCCAGTAGTATCGCGGAAAACTCCTACGAGCAGTACTTC.

The rearrangement uses TRBV9 and TRBJ1-2; D not resolved. V lost 0 bases to trimming and J lost 8 bases, with 11 bases between them. CDR3 length equals 13 residues. Germline assignment: CDR1 SGDLS and CDR2 YYNGEE. The CDR3 loop is CASSVAWEGGYTF. Written as DNA, the CDR3 is TGTGCCAGCAGCGTAGCTTGGGAGGGCGGCTACACCTTC.